This T cell receptor (beta chain) was identified during a study of blood T cell repertoires in COVID-19. Study summary: From the United States, Italy and Spain came samples of acute and convalescent COVID-19. T cells, B-cell-depleted T cells, or PBMCs provided the cDNA or gDNA that served as material.

Authors' data handling: From reference gene primer amplification, estimates of nucleated cell counts were derived. Some clones are missing from TCRdb's copy, which holds only in-frame ones; the method was immunoSEQ multiplex PCR. The DNA gave D and trimming, while V, J and clone size come from that table. Of 100,000 to 150,000 clones in the sample, 85% to 90% were seen once. The germline CDR1 and CDR2 sequences are DFQATT and SNEGSKA (reference sequence). The CDR3 runs 11 residues. Unmatched junction bases numbered 0, after V lost 3 bases and J lost 7 bases. Concerning this clone itself: Other nucleotide sequences from this sample produce the same CDR3.

The sample was peripheral blood. The V gene is TRBV20-1, the J gene TRBJ2-1; 7 bases line up with TRBD2. This clonotype was obtained from an elderly woman with acute or convalescent COVID-19. In DNA, the CDR3 is TGCAGTGCTAGGGGGGGGAATGAGCAGTTCTTC. It codes for CSARGGNEQFF.